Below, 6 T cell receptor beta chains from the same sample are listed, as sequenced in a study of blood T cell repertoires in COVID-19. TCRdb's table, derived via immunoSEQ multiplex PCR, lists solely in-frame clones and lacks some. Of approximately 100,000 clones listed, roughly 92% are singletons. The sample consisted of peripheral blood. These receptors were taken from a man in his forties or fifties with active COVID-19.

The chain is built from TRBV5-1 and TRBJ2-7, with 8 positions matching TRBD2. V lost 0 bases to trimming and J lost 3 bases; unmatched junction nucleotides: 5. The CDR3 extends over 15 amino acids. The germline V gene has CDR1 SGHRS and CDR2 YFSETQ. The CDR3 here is CASSLDISGDYEQYF. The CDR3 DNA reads TGCGCCAGCAGCTTGGATATTAGCGGGGACTACGAGCAGTACTTC.

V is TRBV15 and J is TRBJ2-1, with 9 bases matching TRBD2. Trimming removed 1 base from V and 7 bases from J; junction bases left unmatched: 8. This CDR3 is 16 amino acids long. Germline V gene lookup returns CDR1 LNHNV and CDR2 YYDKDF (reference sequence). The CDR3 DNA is TGTGCCACCAGCAGAGGTATTAGCGGGAGTGAGAATGAGCAGTTCTTC. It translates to CATSRGISGSENEQFF.

CDR3 protein: CASSLDRGRVGNQPQHF. The CDR3 DNA reads TGTGCCAGCAGCCTGGACAGGGGGCGGGTTGGTAATCAGCCCCAGCATTTT. This rearrangement joins TRBV16 to TRBJ1-5; 11 bases are a match to TRBD1. Germline V CDR1 and CDR2: KGHSY, FQNENV. The length of the CDR3 is 17 residues. With 4 bases clipped from V and 4 bases from J, the junction kept 9 bases outside the gene matches.

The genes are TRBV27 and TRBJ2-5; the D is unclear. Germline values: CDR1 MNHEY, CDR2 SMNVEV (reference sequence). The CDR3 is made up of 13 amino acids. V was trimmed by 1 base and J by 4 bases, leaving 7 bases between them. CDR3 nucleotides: TGTGCCAGCAGTTTATTGAGCCGAGAGACCCAGTACTTC. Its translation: CASSLLSRETQYF.

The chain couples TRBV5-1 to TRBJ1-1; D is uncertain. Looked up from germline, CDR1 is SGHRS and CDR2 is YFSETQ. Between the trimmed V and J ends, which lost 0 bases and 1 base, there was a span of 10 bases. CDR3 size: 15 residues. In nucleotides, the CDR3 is TGCGCCAGCAGCTTGGACTTTTTAGAGAACACTGAAGCTTTCTTT. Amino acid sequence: CASSLDFLENTEAFF.

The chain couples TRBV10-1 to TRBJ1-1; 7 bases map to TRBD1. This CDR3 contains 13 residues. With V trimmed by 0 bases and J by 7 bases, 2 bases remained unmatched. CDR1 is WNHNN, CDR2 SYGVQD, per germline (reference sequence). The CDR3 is CASSESRTGEAFF. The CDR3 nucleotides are TGCGCCAGCAGTGAGTCTCGGACAGGTGAAGCTTTCTTT.